This TCR beta chain was observed in a study of T cell responses to AZD1222 COVID-19 vaccine. Study at large: Samples with a second dose at about 4 or about 12 weeks were pooled together. Study-wide findings and caveats: Repertoire samples came only from after the peak T cell response. Donors were mostly white British, more females; clonal diversity possibly underestimated. Only 6 or 7 individuals given AZD1222 were seropositive at baseline.

This clone was counted a few times. Its antigen is not identified. Germline CDR1 SNHLY, CDR2 FYNNEI. Trimming stripped 8 bases from V and 0 bases from J, with 11 bases between. The CDR3 covers 14 residues. TCRdb keeps only in-frame clones here, not all; method: immunoSEQ multiplex PCR. The data show approximately 180,000 clones, 85% to 95% seen once. This sequence was found in an adult in good health. The genes are TRBV2 and TRBJ1-3; the D is unclear. The specimen comprised peripheral blood, sampled on day 0 of AZD1222 vaccination. The CDR3 region has the DNA TGTGCCAGCGCACTGCTTTCCTCTGGAAACACCATATATTTT. The encoded protein is CASALLSSGNTIYF.